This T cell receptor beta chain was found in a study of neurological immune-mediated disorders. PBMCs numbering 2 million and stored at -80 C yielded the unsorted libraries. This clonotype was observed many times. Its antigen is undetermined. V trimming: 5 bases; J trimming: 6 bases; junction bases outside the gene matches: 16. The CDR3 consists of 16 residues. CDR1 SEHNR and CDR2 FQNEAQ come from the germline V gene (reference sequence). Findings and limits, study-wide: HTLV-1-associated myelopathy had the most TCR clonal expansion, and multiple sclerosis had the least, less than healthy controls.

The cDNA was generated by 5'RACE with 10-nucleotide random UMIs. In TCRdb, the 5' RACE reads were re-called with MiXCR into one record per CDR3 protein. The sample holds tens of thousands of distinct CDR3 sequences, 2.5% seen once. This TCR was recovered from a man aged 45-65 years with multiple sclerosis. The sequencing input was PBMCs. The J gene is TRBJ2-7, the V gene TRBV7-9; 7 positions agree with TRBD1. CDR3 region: CASSAHARDRDREQYF. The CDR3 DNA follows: TGTGCCAGCAGCGCACATGCTAGAGACAGGGACCGCGAGCAGTACTTC. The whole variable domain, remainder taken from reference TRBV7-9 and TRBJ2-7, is DTGVSQNPRHKITKRGQNVTFRCDPISEHNRLYWYRQTLGQGPEFLTYFQNEAQLEKSRLLSDRFSAERPKGSFSTLEIQRTEQGDSAMYLCASSAHARDRDREQYFGPGTRLTVT.